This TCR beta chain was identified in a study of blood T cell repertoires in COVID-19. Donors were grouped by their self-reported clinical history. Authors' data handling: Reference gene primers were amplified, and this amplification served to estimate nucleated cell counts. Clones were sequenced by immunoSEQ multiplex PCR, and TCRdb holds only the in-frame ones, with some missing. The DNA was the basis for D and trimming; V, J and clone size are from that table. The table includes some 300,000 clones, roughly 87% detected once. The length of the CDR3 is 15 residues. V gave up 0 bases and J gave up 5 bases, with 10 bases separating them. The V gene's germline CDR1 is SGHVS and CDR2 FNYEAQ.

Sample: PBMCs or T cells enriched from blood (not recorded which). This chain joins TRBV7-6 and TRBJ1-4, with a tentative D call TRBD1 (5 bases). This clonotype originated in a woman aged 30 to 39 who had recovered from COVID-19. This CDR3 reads CASSLAKGKNEKLFF. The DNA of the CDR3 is TGTGCCAGCAGCTTAGCAAAGGGGAAGAATGAAAAACTGTTTTTT.